The present T cell receptor beta chain was sequenced within a study of shared clonotypes between healthy human individuals. Study summary: Aged 18 to 49, the donors were a couple of women and a few men. Notes on the study in general: Rarefaction showed sorted-subset sequencing was incomplete despite large depth. The naive CD4 repertoires of several donors were compared, and approximately 5% of clonotypes were shared.

This clone has ten or more counts. Its antigen remains unknown. Subsets obtained from CD4+ cells comprised CD45RA+ naive and CD45RA-negative memory cells. Generated by immunoSEQ multiplex PCR, the TCRdb table keeps only in-frame clones and is missing some. The data show roughly 680,000 clones, just under 75% seen once. Sequencing was done on a sample of memory CD4+ T cells sorted from blood. As for subset: CD45RA-negative fraction. The TCR sequence derives from a woman aged 25 to 45 in good health.

This chain's CDR3 is CASGPGPNYGYTF. In DNA form, the CDR3 reads TGTGCTAGTGGGCCCGGGCCGAACTATGGCTACACCTTC. This sequence joins TRBV12-5 and TRBJ1-2; D unclear. The CDR3 runs to 13 residues. Germline V lookup: CDR1 LGHNT, CDR2 FRNRAP. Trimming left V 6 bases short and J 2 bases short, with 10 bases between.